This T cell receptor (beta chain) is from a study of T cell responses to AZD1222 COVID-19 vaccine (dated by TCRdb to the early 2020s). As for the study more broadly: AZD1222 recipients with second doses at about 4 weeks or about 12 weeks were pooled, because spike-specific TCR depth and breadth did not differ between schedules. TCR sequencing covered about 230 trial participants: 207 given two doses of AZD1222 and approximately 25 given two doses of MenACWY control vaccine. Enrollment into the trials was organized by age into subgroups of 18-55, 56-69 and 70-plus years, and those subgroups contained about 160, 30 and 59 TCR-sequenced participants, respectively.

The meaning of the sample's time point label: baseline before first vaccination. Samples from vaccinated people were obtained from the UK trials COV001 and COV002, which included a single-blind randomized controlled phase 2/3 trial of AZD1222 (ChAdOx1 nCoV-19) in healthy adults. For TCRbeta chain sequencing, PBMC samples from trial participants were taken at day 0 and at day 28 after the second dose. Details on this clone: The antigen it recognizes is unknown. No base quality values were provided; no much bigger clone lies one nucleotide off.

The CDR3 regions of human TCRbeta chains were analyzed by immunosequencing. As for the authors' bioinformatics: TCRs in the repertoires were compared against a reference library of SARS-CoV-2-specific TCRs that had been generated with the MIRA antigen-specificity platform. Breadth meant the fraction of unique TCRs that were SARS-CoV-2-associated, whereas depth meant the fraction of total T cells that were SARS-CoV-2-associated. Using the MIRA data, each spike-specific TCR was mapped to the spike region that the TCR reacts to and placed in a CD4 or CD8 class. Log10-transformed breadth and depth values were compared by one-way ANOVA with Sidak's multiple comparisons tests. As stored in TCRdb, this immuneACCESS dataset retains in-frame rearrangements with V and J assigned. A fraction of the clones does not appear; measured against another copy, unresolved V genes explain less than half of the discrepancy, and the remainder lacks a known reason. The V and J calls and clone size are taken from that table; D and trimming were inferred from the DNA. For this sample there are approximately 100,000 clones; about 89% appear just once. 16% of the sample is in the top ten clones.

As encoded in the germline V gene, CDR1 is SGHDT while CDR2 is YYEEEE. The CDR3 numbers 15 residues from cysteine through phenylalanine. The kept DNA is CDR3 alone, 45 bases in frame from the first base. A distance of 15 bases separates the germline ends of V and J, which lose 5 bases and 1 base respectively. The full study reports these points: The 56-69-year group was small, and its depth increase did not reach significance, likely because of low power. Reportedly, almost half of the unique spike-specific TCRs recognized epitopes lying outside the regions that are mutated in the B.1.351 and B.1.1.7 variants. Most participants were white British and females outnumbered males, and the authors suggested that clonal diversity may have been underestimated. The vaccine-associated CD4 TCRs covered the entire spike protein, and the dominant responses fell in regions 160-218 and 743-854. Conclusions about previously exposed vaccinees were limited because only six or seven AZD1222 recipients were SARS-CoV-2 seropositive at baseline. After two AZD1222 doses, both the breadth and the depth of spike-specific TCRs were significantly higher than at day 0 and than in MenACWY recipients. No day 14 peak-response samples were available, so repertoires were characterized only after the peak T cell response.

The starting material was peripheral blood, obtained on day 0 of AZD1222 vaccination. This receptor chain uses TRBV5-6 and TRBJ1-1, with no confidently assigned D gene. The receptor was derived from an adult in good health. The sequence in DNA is TGTGCCAGCAGTCCGGGCCCGGCGGGGAACACTGAAGCTTTCTTT. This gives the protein CASSPGPAGNTEAFF.